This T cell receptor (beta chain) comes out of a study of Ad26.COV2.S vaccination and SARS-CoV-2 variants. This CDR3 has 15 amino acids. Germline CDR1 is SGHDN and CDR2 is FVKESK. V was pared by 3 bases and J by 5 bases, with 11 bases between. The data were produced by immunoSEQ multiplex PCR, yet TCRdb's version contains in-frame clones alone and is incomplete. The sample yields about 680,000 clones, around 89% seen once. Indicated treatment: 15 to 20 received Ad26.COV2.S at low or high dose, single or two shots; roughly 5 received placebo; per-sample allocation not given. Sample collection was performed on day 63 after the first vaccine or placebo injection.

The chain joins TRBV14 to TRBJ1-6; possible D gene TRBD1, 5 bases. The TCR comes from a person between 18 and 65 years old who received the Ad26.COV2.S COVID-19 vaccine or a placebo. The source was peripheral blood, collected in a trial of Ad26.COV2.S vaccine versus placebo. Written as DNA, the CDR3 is TGTGCCAGCAGCCACTGGGGCAGGGATAATTCACCCCTCCACTTT. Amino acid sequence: CASSHWGRDNSPLHF.